These 19 T cell receptor beta chains originate from one sample sequenced in a study of tumor-infiltrating lymphocytes in primary liver carcinoma. Using a constant-region primer together with ProtoScript II reverse transcriptase, TCR beta cDNA was made from roughly 520 ng of total RNA. Amplification in three nested multiplex PCR rounds with slightly modified ARM-PCR gave rise to TCR beta libraries. TRBV1-TRBV30 forward primers paired with a C-beta reverse primer drove the first two PCR rounds, about 10 cycles each. One entry per CDR3 protein, called by TCRdb with MiXCR from the multiplex PCR reads. The sample lists fewer than 350,000 distinct CDR3 sequences, roughly two thirds seen once, with roughly 9% in the top ten. Both blood RNA, taken from unsorted whole blood, and germline DNA were extracted. The sample comprised peripheral blood. These receptors originate from a man between 40 and 49 years old with primary liver carcinoma and hepatitis B virus infection.

A word on this clonotype: This sequence may be a read error, since a much larger clone differs from it by one base. This chain uses TRBV4-3 with TRBJ1-4; possibly TRBD1 for D (6 bases). Per the germline V gene, CDR1 is LGHNA and CDR2 is YSLEER. The CDR3 sequence is 18 residues long. Trimming pared 0 bases from V and 2 bases from J, leaving 16 bases between. CDR3 bases: TGCGCCAGCAGCCAAGATAGTGGGGGGCAGAGGACTAATGAAAAACTGTTTTTT. It specifies CASSQDSGGQRTNEKLFF.

Note on this clonotype: A much more abundant neighbour one base away suggests this may be a read error. Here the CDR3 omits its conserved ending phenylalanine or tryptophan, so a read error is the likely source. The chain uses TRBV12-3 or TRBV12-4 and TRBJ2-7; tentative D call: TRBD2 (5 bases). The CDR3 has 12 residues. The V gene lost 1 base and the J gene lost 5 bases, with 6 bases spanning the gap. Written as DNA, the CDR3 is TGTGCCAGCAGTTTAGGGAGGCACGAGCAGTACTTA. Its translation is CASSLGRHEQYL.

About this clonotype: A much larger clone differs by one base, so this may be a read error. V and J are TRBV29-1 and TRBJ2-6; D assignment may be TRBD1 or TRBD2 (5 bases each). The CDR3 runs to 14 residues. Germline V gene sequence: CDR1 SQVTM, CDR2 ANQGSEA. As DNA, the CDR3 is TGCAGCGTTGACGGGGTTGCTGGGGCCAACGTCCTGGCTTTC. It encodes CSVDGVAGANVLAF.

For this clonotype: A much larger clone differs by one base, so this may be a read error. The genes are TRBV6-1 and TRBJ1-6; no reliable D call. Germline CDR1 MNHNS, CDR2 SASEGT. The CDR3 runs to 14 residues. DNA for the CDR3: TGTGCCAGCAGTCTACCTAATTTCAATTCACCCCCCCACTTT. Translating gives CASSLPNFNSPPHF.

Comment on this clonotype: A junction end diverges from the germline sequence, so it may reflect a read error. The chain is built from TRBV12-3 or TRBV12-4 and TRBJ2-2, with TRBD2 matching over 9 bases. The CDR3 is 20 residues long. CDR3 amino acids: CASSPRSAAGGPGGNGELFF. The CDR3 DNA sequence: TGTGCCAGCAGCCCCCGGTCTGCGGCGGGAGGGCCCGGGGGGAACGGGGAACTGTTTTTT.

Concerning this clonotype itself: A read error may explain this, as a much larger clone is one base away. The chain is built from TRBV4-2 and TRBJ2-7, with a tentative D call TRBD1 (5 bases). The CDR3 consists of 14 residues. The germline gives CDR1 LGHNA, CDR2 YNFKEQ. CDR3 in amino acids: CASSQDIRHGAQYF. CDR3 nucleotides: TGCGCCAGCAGCCAGGACATCAGGCACGGCGCGCAGTACTTC.

At least ten counts were recorded for this clonotype. The chain couples TRBV29-1 to TRBJ2-4, with a possible D match to TRBD1 (5 bases). The germline CDR1 and CDR2 sequences are SQVTM and ANQGSEA. The CDR3 covers 12 residues. The germline V and J ends were trimmed by 7 bases and 5 bases, with 12 bases remaining between them. The CDR3 sequence is CSATPRENIQYF. The CDR3 DNA reads TGCAGCGCTACCCCCAGGGAAAACATTCAGTACTTC.

This clonotype has at least ten counts. V gene TRBV4-3 combines with J gene TRBJ1-4; possible D gene TRBD1, 5 bases. V was shortened by 0 bases and J by 0 bases, with 17 bases between the two germline ends. The CDR3 has 19 amino acids. CDR1 and CDR2 (germline): LGHNA, YSLEER. The CDR3 nucleotides are TGCGCCAGCAGCCAAGAGGCGACAGTTTCCCTCGCAACTAATGAAAAACTGTTTTTT. It specifies CASSQEATVSLATNEKLFF.

The rearrangement links TRBV6-5 to TRBJ1-3; D gene uncertain. V gave up 8 bases and J gave up 3 bases, with 20 bases separating them. The CDR3 totals 16 residues. Germline V CDR1 and CDR2: MNHEY, SVGAGI. The CDR3 region has the DNA TGTGCCAGCCGTCATAAGGTCTCTCGAGATGGAAACACCATATATTTT. Its protein is CASRHKVSRDGNTIYF.

As regards this clonotype: This may arise from a read error, as a much more abundant clone is one base away. As DNA, the CDR3 is TGTGCCAGCAGCCAGGGGCGGGAGGGGTACAATGAGCAGTTCTTC. Its translation: CASSQGREGYNEQFF. This chain joins TRBV7-8 and TRBJ2-1; 9 bases agree with TRBD2. In germline, CDR1 is SGHVS, CDR2 FQNEAQ. This CDR3 contains 15 residues. With V trimmed by 5 bases and J by 4 bases, 6 bases remained unmatched.

Points on this clonotype: Since a much larger clone is just one base distant, this may be a read error. This chain uses TRBV6-2 or TRBV6-3 with TRBJ2-7; TRBD1 aligns across 7 bases. CDR3 size: 14 residues. The germline CDR1 and CDR2 sequences are MNHEY and SVGEGT. CDR3 bases: TGTGCCAGCAGGGACAACAGGGGAATCTACGAGCAGTCCTTC. This translates into CASRDNRGIYEQSF.

This clonotype was seen repeatedly, ten times or more. This chain links TRBV6-6 with TRBJ1-6; D is possibly TRBD1 (5 bases). CDR1 and CDR2 from the germline V gene are MNHNY and SVGAGI (reference sequence). The V end was cut by 1 base, the J end by 6 bases, with 13 bases between. The CDR3 is made up of 16 amino acids. In DNA, the CDR3 is TGTGCCAGCAGTTACTTGGGGGACCCGGGTAATTCACCCCTCCACTTT. This translates into CASSYLGDPGNSPLHF.

Comment on this clonotype: A much larger clone is a single base away; this may be a read error. CDR3 DNA sequence: TGTGCCAGCAGTTACGTCAGGAACTCCCCTCCCTACGAGCAGTACTTC. Translation: CASSYVRNSPPYEQYF. V gene TRBV6-5 combines with J gene TRBJ2-7; D call uncertain. The CDR3 extends over 16 amino acids. CDR1 MNHEY and CDR2 SVGAGI come from the germline V gene. Trimming removed 2 bases from V and 2 bases from J, with 16 bases in between.

Details on this clonotype: A much larger clone sits a single nucleotide away, making a read error possible. The CDR3 DNA reads as TGTGCCAGCGGGGAAGGCGGCAGCACAGATACGCAGTATTTT. Its translation: CASGEGGSTDTQYF. The chain employs TRBV4-2 and TRBJ2-3; D is undetermined. V shed 8 bases and J shed 0 bases, with 12 bases lying between them. The CDR3 has 14 residues. Looked up from germline, CDR1 is LGHNA and CDR2 is YNFKEQ.

The CDR3 protein is CASSCSGGSSYNEQFF. CDR3 nucleotides: TGTGCCAGCAGTTGCTCGGGGGGGAGCTCCTACAATGAGCAGTTCTTC. The genes are TRBV6-6 and TRBJ2-1, with TRBD2 identical over 8 bases. V was clipped by 4 bases and J by 0 bases; unmatched bases: 5. The CDR3 is made up of 16 amino acids. The germline V gene encodes CDR1 MNHNY and CDR2 SVGAGI (reference sequence).

The V call is TRBV2, the J call TRBJ2-7, with 12 nucleotides matching TRBD2. Germline assignment: CDR1 SNHLY and CDR2 FYNNEI. The CDR3 spans 15 residues. V was clipped by 5 bases and J by 6 bases; unmatched bases: 8. CDR3 sequence (DNA): TGTGCCAGCAGTAGACTAGCGGGAGAAACGGGCGAGCAGTACTTC. As protein: CASSRLAGETGEQYF.

On this clonotype: A read error may account for a junction end that differs from germline. The rearrangement uses TRBV11-3 and TRBJ2-1, with D possibly matching TRBD2 (5 bases). The CDR3 is 14 amino acids. The germline V gene encodes CDR1 SGHNT and CDR2 YENEEA. The CDR3: CASSLFPDFNEQFF. Here the CDR3 DNA reads TGTGCCAGCAGCTTATTTCCGGACTTCAATGAGCAATTCTTC.

This sequence joins TRBV6-4 and TRBJ2-3, with TRBD2 matching over 10 bases. Germline V CDR1 and CDR2: MRHNA, SNTAGT. There are 16 residues in the CDR3. The trim removed 0 bases at V and 0 bases at J, leaving 0 bases unmatched. CDR3 bases: TGTGCCAGCAGTGACTCGACTAGCGGGAGCACAGATACGCAGTATTTT. Its protein product is CASSDSTSGSTDTQYF.

As concerns this clonotype: The germline gene is not matched at one end of the junction; a read error may be the cause. The V call is TRBV12-3 or TRBV12-4, the J call TRBJ1-4; D is unclear. CDR3 length equals 16 residues. CDR3 in amino acids: CASSPRRGITNEKLFF. CDR3 sequence (DNA): TGTGCCAGCAGTCCCAGACGGGGTATCACTAATGAAAAACTGTTTTTC.